The next 28 T cell receptor beta chains were all read from a single sample in a study of cytomegalovirus exposure and HLA in healthy donors. Assay used: immunoSEQ multiplex PCR; TCRdb lists only in-frame clones, some missing. The repertoire holds some 130,000 clones, with 80% to 90% as singletons. Sequencing was done on a sample of PBMCs. The receptors shown here come from a woman aged 18-35 years in good health and CMV-seronegative.

The gene calls are TRBV4-1 and TRBJ1-2, with D hard to call. Germline V gives CDR1 MGHRA, CDR2 YSYEKL. This CDR3 is built from 13 residues. Trimming took 0 bases from V and 4 from J, leaving 6 bases between them. Here the CDR3 DNA reads TGCGCCAGCAGCCAAGAGGGAGGCTATGGCTACACCTTC. Translation gives CASSQEGGYGYTF.

V is TRBV5-1 and J is TRBJ2-7; a possible D gene is TRBD1 (6 bases). V gave up 4 bases and J gave up 2 bases, with 16 bases separating them. This CDR3 has 15 residues. Per germline, CDR1 SGHRS and CDR2 YFSETQ. The CDR3 sequence is CASSPQTQGTYEQYF. CDR3 nucleotides: TGCGCCAGCAGCCCACAAACTCAGGGGACCTACGAGCAGTACTTC.

This CDR3 reads CASSYNRGLEPQHF. The CDR3 nucleotides are TGTGCCAGCAGCTACAACAGGGGTCTGGAGCCCCAGCATTTT. The chain carries TRBV5-8 and TRBJ1-5; TRBD1 matches 7 bases. CDR1 is SGHTS, CDR2 YDEGEE, per germline. CDR3 length: 14 residues. The V gene end was trimmed by 3 bases and the J gene end by 8 bases; junction bases not matched to a gene: 8.

The rearrangement joins TRBV27 to TRBJ1-1; D uncertain. The CDR3 is 15 amino acids. Per germline, CDR1 MNHEY and CDR2 SMNVEV (reference sequence). V lost 6 bases and J lost 1, with 15 bases in between. The DNA of the CDR3 is TGTGCCAGCAGCCGATGGAACAGTCCGAACACTGAAGCTTTCTTT. Its translation is CASSRWNSPNTEAFF.

This chain uses TRBV25-1 with TRBJ2-5; 8 positions agree with TRBD2. V was clipped by 4 bases and J by 4 bases; unmatched bases: 17. The germline V gene encodes CDR1 MGHDK and CDR2 SYGVNS. The CDR3 totals 18 residues. The DNA for the CDR3 is TGTGCCAGCAGTGGCCTCGGCGGGGGGCTGATGGTCCTAGAGACCCAGTACTTC. Its translation: CASSGLGGGLMVLETQYF.

V gene TRBV2 combines with J gene TRBJ2-7; possibly TRBD2 for D (5 bases). Germline loops: CDR1 SNHLY, CDR2 FYNNEI. V was trimmed by 4 bases and J by 1 base, leaving 11 bases between them. The CDR3 has 14 residues. The CDR3 coding sequence is TGTGCCAGCAGTGTGGAGGCAGAATCCTACGAGCAGTACTTC. Protein: CASSVEAESYEQYF.

The chain joins TRBV7-8 to TRBJ2-5, with 7 positions matching TRBD2. J gave up 1 base and V 11 bases, and 13 bases lay outside the gene matches. CDR3 length: 15 residues. Germline V gives CDR1 SGHVS, CDR2 FQNEAQ. CDR3 coding DNA: TGTGCCTCGGGCGTAGGTAGCGGGTTCCAAGAGACCCAGTACTTC. It encodes CASGVGSGFQETQYF.

This clone showed up just once. The chain is built from TRBV5-4 and TRBJ1-4, with a possible D match to TRBD1 (5 bases). Germline values: CDR1 SGHNT, CDR2 YYREEE (reference sequence). The CDR3 spans 15 residues. The V end lost 1 base, the J end lost 12 bases, and 19 bases lay between the germline ends. The CDR3 loop reads CASSLRGLLCVQLFF. CDR3 in DNA: TGTGCCAGCAGCTTGAGGGGCCTATTATGTGTGCAACTGTTTTTT.

The chain has TRBV19 and TRBJ2-3; D uncertain. Germline V lookup: CDR1 LNHDA, CDR2 SQIVND (reference sequence). V lost 1 base, J lost 7 bases, and 15 bases lay in between. The CDR3 loop spans 15 amino acids. The CDR3 region is CASSIGLYARNTQYF. CDR3 coding DNA: TGTGCCAGTAGTATAGGGCTTTACGCCCGCAATACGCAGTATTTT.

In its sample, this clone was seen a few times. V usage is TRBV7-3 and J usage is TRBJ1-2; no clear D gene. The germline gives CDR1 SGHTA, CDR2 FQGTGA. V dropped 5 bases and J dropped 7 bases, with 14 bases sitting between them. The CDR3 consists of 13 residues. CDR3 sequence: CASSPGVTGGYTF. The CDR3 DNA reads as TGTGCCAGCAGCCCCGGGGTAACCGGTGGCTACACCTTC.

The rearrangement links TRBV29-1 to TRBJ1-1; possibly TRBD1 for D (6 bases). Trimming left V 6 bases short and J 1 base short, with 12 bases between. Per germline, CDR1 SQVTM and CDR2 ANQGSEA. The CDR3 sequence is 13 residues long. This CDR3 is CSVRGQQNTEAFF. Here the CDR3 DNA reads TGCAGCGTACGAGGACAGCAGAACACTGAAGCTTTCTTT. The full variable domain, with the rest looked up from reference TRBV29-1 and TRBJ1-1, is SAVISQKPSRDICQRGTSLTIQCQVDSQVTMMFWYRQQPGQSLTLIATANQGSEATYESGFVIDKFPISRPNLTFSTLTVSNMSPEDSSIYLCSVRGQQNTEAFFGQGTRLTVV.

The chain has TRBV9 and TRBJ1-4; D remains unclear. Between the trimmed V and J ends, which lost 1 base and 0 bases, there was a span of 10 bases. The V gene's germline CDR1 is SGDLS and CDR2 YYNGEE. This CDR3 comprises 16 residues. CDR3 nucleotide sequence: TGTGCCAGCAGCGTACGTGGCTCAGCAACTAATGAAAAACTGTTTTTT. Translated: CASSVRGSATNEKLFF.

The rearrangement joins TRBV27 to TRBJ1-1, with D hard to call. The germline CDR1 and CDR2 sequences are MNHEY and SMNVEV (reference sequence). V lost 2 bases and J 0 bases, leaving 7 bases between the germline ends. The CDR3 totals 14 residues. The CDR3 region has the DNA TGTGCCAGCAGTTTAAATACGGTGAACACTGAAGCTTTCTTT. Encoded protein: CASSLNTVNTEAFF.

V is TRBV6-1 and J is TRBJ2-2, with 9 bases lining up with TRBD2. Germline V gene data show CDR1 as MNHNS and CDR2 as SASEGT. There are 15 residues in the CDR3. V lost 8 bases and J lost 4; bases outside the gene matches: 8. The CDR3 reads CASEAGGPTTGELFF. The CDR3, as DNA: TGTGCCAGCGAGGCGGGGGGGCCGACCACCGGGGAGCTGTTTTTT.

The V gene is TRBV12-5, the J gene TRBJ1-3; 7 nucleotides align to TRBD1. Germline V gene lookup returns CDR1 LGHNT and CDR2 FRNRAP. Germline trimming cut 8 bases from V and 3 bases from J; bases unmatched to any gene: 4. This CDR3 has 13 amino acids. The CDR3 reads CASRQGGGNTIYF. In DNA form, the CDR3 reads TGTGCTAGTCGACAGGGTGGTGGAAACACCATATATTTT.

This clone was detected once. The chain joins TRBV5-4 to TRBJ2-5, with TRBD2 matching 8 bases. V dropped 0 bases and J dropped 9; count of bases not matched to a gene: 7. This CDR3 has 14 residues. Germline values: CDR1 SGHNT, CDR2 YYREEE (reference sequence). Here the CDR3 reads CASSLGLSGASQYF. CDR3 nucleotides: TGTGCCAGCAGCTTGGGGCTTAGCGGGGCCTCCCAGTACTTC.

The gene calls are TRBV6-1 and TRBJ1-2; the match to TRBD1 covers 7 bases. The V segment lost 6 bases and the J segment 5 bases; nucleotides outside the gene matches: 9. The V gene's germline CDR1 is MNHNS and CDR2 SASEGT. The CDR3 is 14 residues long. CDR3 protein: CASSRDSEFYGYTF. The DNA of the CDR3 is TGTGCCAGCAGCCGGGACAGCGAATTTTATGGCTACACCTTC.

The gene calls are TRBV6-1 and TRBJ2-7; 7 bases line up with TRBD2. The CDR3 sequence is 16 residues long. Germline V gene lookup returns CDR1 MNHNS and CDR2 SASEGT. J was trimmed by 3 bases and V by 4 bases; bases with no gene match: 12. CDR3 in amino acids: CASSVSPLQRDYEQYF. The DNA of the CDR3 is TGTGCCAGCAGTGTGTCCCCTCTCCAGCGGGACTACGAGCAGTACTTC.

This rearrangement joins TRBV9 to TRBJ2-3; 11 positions match TRBD2. The CDR3 spans 14 residues. CDR1 SGDLS and CDR2 YYNGEE come from the germline V gene. V shed 0 bases, J shed 6 bases, and the junction held 0 bases outside the gene matches. Written as DNA, the CDR3 is TGTGCCAGCAGCGTAGCTAGCGGGGGGGATACGCAGTATTTT. It codes for CASSVASGGDTQYF.

The rearrangement links TRBV6-6 to TRBJ1-5; TRBD1 matches at 7 bases. The germline gives CDR1 MNHNY, CDR2 SVGAGI (reference sequence). Trimming cost V 4 bases and J 3 bases; bases outside gene matches: 6. This CDR3 has 15 amino acids. The DNA for the CDR3 is TGTGCCAGCAGTTCCCAAGGGGGCTTCAATCAGCCCCAGCATTTT. It codes for CASSSQGGFNQPQHF.

This chain connects TRBV10-1 to TRBJ1-1; D perhaps matches TRBD1 (5 bases). Germline V gives CDR1 WNHNN, CDR2 SYGVQD (reference sequence). The V and J ends lost 2 bases and 2 bases respectively, with 6 bases between them. The CDR3 totals 13 residues. The CDR3 region is CASSEDSNTEAFF. CDR3 bases: TGCGCCAGCAGTGAGGACAGCAACACTGAAGCTTTCTTT.

CDR3 region: CASSTPGLAGTSSYNEQFF. The CDR3 nucleotides are TGCGCCAGCAGCACACCGGGACTAGCGGGGACGAGCTCCTACAATGAGCAGTTCTTC. This chain links TRBV5-1 with TRBJ2-1; 13 nucleotides align to TRBD2. CDR1 is SGHRS and CDR2 is YFSETQ in the germline V gene. Losses at the gene ends were 4 bases for V and 0 bases for J; bases not matched to a gene: 10. This CDR3 region has 19 residues.

CDR3 protein: CATSRDRLAGGYNEQFF. In nucleotides, the CDR3 is TGTGCCACCAGCAGAGATAGACTAGCGGGGGGCTACAATGAGCAGTTCTTC. The chain recombines TRBV15 with TRBJ2-1, with 13 bases fitting TRBD2. The CDR3 loop spans 17 amino acids. CDR1 is LNHNV and CDR2 is YYDKDF in the germline V gene (reference sequence). V lost 0 bases, J lost 3 bases, and 2 bases stayed unmatched. The full variable domain, with the rest looked up from reference TRBV15 and TRBJ2-1, is DAMVIQNPRYQVTQFGKPVTLSCSQTLNHNVMYWYQQKSSQAPKLLFHYYDKDFNNEADTPDNFQSRRPNTSFCFLDIRSPGLGDTAMYLCATSRDRLAGGYNEQFFGPGTRLTVL.

The CDR3 DNA reads TGTGCCAGCAGTGTTTCCGGAGGGAGACATCAGCCCCAGCATTTT. Its protein product is CASSVSGGRHQPQHF. The rearrangement joins TRBV2 to TRBJ1-5; D remains ambiguous. The CDR3 has 15 residues. With 4 bases removed from V and 5 bases from J, the gap between germline ends came to 15 bases. The germline gives CDR1 SNHLY, CDR2 FYNNEI.

The rearrangement uses TRBV19 and TRBJ1-2; 8 bases map to TRBD1. In germline, CDR1 is LNHDA, CDR2 SQIVND (reference sequence). Trimming took 5 bases from V and 5 from J; bases not matched to a gene: 16. The CDR3 has 17 residues. CDR3 bases: TGTGCCAGTAGTCTCCGAATGACAGGGGCACCTCAATATGGCTACACCTTC. This translates into CASSLRMTGAPQYGYTF.

The chain couples TRBV6-5 to TRBJ2-3; TRBD1 matches at 7 bases. After removal of 2 bases from V and 1 base from J, the junction contained 6 bases not matched to a gene. The CDR3 length is 16 residues. Per germline, CDR1 MNHEY and CDR2 SVGAGI. CDR3 coding DNA: TGTGCCAGCAGTTACGTTCGTACAGGGGGCACAGATACGCAGTATTTT. As protein: CASSYVRTGGTDTQYF.

The rearrangement uses TRBV5-6 and TRBJ2-5, with TRBD2 matching 7 bases. Germline CDR1 SGHDT, CDR2 YYEEEE. The CDR3 sequence is 14 residues long. Unmatched junction bases numbered 2, after V lost 0 bases and J lost 3 bases. CDR3 sequence reads: CASSLAAGEETQYF. As DNA, the CDR3 is TGTGCCAGCAGCTTGGCCGCGGGAGAAGAGACCCAGTACTTC.

The chain uses TRBV14 and TRBJ1-3; 8 nucleotides match TRBD1. This CDR3 has 20 amino acids. J lost 0 bases, V lost 3 bases, and 16 bases had no gene match. CDR1 and CDR2 from the germline V gene are SGHDN and FVKESK. CDR3 DNA: TGTGCCAGCAGCCACAGATACCAGGGGGGACAGGCTTTCTCTGGAAACACCATATATTTT. Translation gives CASSHRYQGGQAFSGNTIYF.